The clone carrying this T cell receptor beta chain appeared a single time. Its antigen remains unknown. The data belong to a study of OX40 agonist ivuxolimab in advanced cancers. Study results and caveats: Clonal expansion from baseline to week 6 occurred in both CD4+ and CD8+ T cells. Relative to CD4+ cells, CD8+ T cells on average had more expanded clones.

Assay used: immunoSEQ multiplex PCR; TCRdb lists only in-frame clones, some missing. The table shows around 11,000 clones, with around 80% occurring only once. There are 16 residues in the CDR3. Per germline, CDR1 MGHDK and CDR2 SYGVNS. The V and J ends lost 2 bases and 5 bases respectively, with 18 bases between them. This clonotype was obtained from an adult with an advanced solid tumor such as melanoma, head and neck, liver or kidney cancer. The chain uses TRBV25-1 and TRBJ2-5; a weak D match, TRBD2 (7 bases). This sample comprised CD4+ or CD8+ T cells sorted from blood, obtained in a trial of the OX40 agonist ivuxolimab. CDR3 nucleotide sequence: TGTGCCAGCAGTGAAATGGGGGCGGGGGTTTGGGAGACCCAGTACTTC. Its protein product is CASSEMGAGVWETQYF.